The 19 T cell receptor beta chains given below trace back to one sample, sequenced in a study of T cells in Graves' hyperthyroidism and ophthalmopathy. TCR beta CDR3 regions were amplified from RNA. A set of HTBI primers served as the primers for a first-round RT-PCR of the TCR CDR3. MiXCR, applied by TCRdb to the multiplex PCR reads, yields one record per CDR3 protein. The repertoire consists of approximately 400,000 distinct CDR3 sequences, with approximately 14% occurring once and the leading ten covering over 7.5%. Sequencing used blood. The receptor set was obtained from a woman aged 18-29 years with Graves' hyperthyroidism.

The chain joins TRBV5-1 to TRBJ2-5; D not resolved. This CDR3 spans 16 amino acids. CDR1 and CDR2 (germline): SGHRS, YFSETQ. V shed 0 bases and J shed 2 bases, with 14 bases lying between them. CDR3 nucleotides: TGCGCCAGCAGCTTGGGGTTTGGGTCTAAACAAGAGACCCAGTACTTC. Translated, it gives CASSLGFGSKQETQYF. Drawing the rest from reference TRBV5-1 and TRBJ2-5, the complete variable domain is KAGVTQTPRYLIKTRGQQVTLSCSPISGHRSVSWYQQTPGQGLQFLFEYFSETQRNKGNFPGRFSGRQFSNSRSEMNVSTLELGDSALYLCASSLGFGSKQETQYFGPGTRLLVL.

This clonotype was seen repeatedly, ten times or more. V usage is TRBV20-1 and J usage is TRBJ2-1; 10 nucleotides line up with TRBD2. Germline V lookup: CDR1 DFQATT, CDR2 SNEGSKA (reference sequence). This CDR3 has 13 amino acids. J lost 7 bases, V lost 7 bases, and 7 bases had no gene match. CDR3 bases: TGCAGTGTTGGGACTAGCGTTGGAAATGAGCAGTTCTTC. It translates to CSVGTSVGNEQFF.

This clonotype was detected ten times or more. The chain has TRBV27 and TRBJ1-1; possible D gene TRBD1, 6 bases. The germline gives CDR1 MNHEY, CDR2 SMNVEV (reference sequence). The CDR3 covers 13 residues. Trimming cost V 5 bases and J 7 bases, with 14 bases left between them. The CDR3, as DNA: TGTGCCAGCAGTCCACAGGGAAGGATTGAAGCTTTCTTT. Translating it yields CASSPQGRIEAFF.

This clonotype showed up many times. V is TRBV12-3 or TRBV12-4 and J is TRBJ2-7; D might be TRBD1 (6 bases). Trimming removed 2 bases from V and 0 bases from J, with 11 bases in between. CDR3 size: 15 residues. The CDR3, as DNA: TGTGCCAGCAGTTTAAGACAGGCCCGCTCCTACGAGCAGTACTTC. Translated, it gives CASSLRQARSYEQYF.

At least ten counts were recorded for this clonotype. This CDR3 reads CASSYRGTQYF. The CDR3 nucleotides read TGTGCCAGCAGTTACAGGGGTACGCAGTACTTC. The chain couples TRBV12-3 or TRBV12-4 to TRBJ2-7; 7 bases fit TRBD1. CDR3 size: 11 residues. The ends lost 4 bases at V and 9 bases at J; junction bases unmatched: 3.

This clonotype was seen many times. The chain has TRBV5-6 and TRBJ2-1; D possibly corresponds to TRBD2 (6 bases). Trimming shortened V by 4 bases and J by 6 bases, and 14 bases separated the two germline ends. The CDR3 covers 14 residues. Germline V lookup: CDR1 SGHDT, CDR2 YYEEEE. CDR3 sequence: CASSPVGRGNEQFF. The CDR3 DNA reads TGTGCCAGCAGCCCCGTCGGGAGAGGCAATGAGCAGTTCTTC.

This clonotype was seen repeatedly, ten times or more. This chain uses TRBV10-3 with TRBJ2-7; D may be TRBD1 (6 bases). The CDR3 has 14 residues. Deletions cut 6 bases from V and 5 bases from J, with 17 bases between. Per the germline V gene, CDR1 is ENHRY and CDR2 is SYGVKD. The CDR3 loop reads CAIRVGLQGDEQYF. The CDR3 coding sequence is TGTGCCATCAGGGTCGGATTACAGGGTGACGAGCAGTACTTC.

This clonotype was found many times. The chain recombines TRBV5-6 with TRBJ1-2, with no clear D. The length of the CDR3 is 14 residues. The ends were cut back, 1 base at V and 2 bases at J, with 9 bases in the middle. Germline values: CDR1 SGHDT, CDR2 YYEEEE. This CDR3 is CASSLFPQNYGYTF. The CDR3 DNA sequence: TGTGCCAGCAGCTTGTTTCCACAGAACTATGGCTACACCTTC.

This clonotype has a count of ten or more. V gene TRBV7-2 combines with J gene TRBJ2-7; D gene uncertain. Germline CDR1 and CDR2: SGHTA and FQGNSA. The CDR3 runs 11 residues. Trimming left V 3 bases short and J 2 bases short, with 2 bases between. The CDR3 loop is CASSFAYEQYF. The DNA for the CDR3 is TGTGCCAGCAGCTTTGCCTACGAGCAGTACTTC.

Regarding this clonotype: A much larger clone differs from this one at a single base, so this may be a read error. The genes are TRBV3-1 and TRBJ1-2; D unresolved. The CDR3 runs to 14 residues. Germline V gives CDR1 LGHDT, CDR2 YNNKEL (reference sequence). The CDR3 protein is CASSPLSPPSGHTF. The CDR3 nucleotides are TGTGCCAGCAGCCCGCTGAGCCCACCCTCTGGCCACACCTTC. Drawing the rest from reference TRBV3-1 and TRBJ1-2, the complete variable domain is DTAVSQTPKYLVTQMGNDKSIKCEQNLGHDTMYWYKQDSKKFLKIMFSYNNKELIINETVPNRFSPKSPDKAHLNLHINSLELGDSAVYFCASSPLSPPSGHTFGSGTRLTVV.

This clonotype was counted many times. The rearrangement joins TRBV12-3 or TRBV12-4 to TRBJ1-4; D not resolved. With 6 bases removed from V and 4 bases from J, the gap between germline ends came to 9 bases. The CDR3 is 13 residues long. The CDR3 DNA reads TGTGCCAGCAGCGGGTCGGATAATGAAAAACTGTTTTTT. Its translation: CASSGSDNEKLFF.

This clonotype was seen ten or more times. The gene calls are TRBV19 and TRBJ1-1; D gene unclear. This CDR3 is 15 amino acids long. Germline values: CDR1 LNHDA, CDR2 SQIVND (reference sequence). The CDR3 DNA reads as TGTGCTACAGAGACGCGGCGGACGGGGAACACTGAAGCTTTCTTT. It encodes CATETRRTGNTEAFF.

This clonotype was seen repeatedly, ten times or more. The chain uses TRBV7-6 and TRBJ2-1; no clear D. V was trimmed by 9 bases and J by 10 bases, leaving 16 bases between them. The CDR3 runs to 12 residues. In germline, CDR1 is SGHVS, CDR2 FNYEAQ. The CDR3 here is CASNPGLREQFF. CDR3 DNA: TGTGCCAGTAATCCCGGGTTGAGGGAGCAGTTCTTC.

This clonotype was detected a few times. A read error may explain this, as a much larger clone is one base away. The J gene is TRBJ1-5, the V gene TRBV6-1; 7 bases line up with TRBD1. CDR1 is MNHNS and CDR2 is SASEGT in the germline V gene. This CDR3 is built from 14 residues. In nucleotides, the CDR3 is TGTGCCAGCAGTGAAGGACAGGGACCGCAGCCCCAGCAGTTT. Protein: CASSEGQGPQPQQF.

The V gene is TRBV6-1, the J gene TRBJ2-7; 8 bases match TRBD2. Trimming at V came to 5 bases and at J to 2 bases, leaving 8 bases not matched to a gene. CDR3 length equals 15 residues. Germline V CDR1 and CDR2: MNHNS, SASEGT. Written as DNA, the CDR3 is TGTGCCAGCAGTCCTACGGGAGGGGGTGCCTACGAGCAGTACTTC. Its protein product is CASSPTGGGAYEQYF.

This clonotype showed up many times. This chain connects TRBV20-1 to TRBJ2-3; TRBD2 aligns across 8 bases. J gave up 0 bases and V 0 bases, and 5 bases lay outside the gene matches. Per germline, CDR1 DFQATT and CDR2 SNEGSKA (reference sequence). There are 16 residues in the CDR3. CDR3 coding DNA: TGCAGTGCTAGAGAGCGCGGGAGGCCCAGCACAGATACGCAGTATTTT. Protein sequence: CSARERGRPSTDTQYF.

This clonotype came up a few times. DNA for the CDR3: TGTGCCATCAGCAGACAGATCTATGGCTACACCTTC. As protein: CAISRQIYGYTF. This chain joins TRBV10-3 and TRBJ1-2, with D perhaps matching TRBD1 (5 bases). This CDR3 spans 12 amino acids. CDR1 and CDR2 from the germline V gene are ENHRY and SYGVKD. V was trimmed by 6 bases and J by 4 bases, leaving 9 bases between them.

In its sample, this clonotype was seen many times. CDR3 in DNA: TGTGCCAGCGGGCCCTCAGGGTCGGGAAATCAGCCCCAGCATTTT. Protein: CASGPSGSGNQPQHF. The chain uses TRBV12-3 or TRBV12-4 and TRBJ1-5; perhaps TRBD1 as D (5 bases). V shed 8 bases and J shed 4 bases, with 18 bases lying between them. There are 15 residues in the CDR3.

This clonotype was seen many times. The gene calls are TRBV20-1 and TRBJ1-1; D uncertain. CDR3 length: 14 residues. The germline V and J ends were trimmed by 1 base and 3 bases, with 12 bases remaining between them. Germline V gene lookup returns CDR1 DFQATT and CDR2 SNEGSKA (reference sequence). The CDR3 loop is CSARVSGSDTEAFF. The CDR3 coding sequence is TGCAGTGCTAGAGTGTCGGGGTCTGACACTGAAGCTTTCTTT.